The 3 T cell receptor beta chains reported below all come from one sample, sequenced in a study of T cell repertoires in cytomegalovirus infection (dated by TCRdb to the late 2010s). The data were produced on an Illumina HiSeq 1500. TCRdb took the public reads, trimmed them with fastp at Q25, ran MiXCR for clone calling and kept in-frame beta chains. CDR3 protein sequences are deduplicated, and each keeps its most common genes and DNA. Within this sample are around 900,000 distinct CDR3 sequences, with 31% of them counted one time only. Of the sample, 11% to 15% falls within the top ten clones. What these receptors recognize is not known. The treatment or condition tag for this specimen amounts to: in vitro stimulation with specific CMV peptide epitopes to enrich CMV-specific T cells. The sample here was cultured CD8+ T cells from PBMCs, taken from culture after CMV antigen stimulation. The source of these receptors is a human donor in good health (CMV status not recorded). Some clones in this sample may be carry-over from other donors' samples.

This clonotype was detected ten times or more. The rearrangement uses TRBV7-3 and TRBJ2-1; D is possibly TRBD1 (5 bases). In germline, CDR1 is SGHTA, CDR2 FQGTGA. The germline V and J ends were trimmed by 0 bases and 1 base, with 10 bases remaining between them. The CDR3 extends over 16 amino acids. CDR3 sequence reads: CASSLTRVGSYNEQFF. The CDR3 DNA follows: TGTGCCAGCAGCTTAACCAGGGTTGGGTCCTACAATGAGCAGTTCTTC. Supplemented by reference TRBV7-3 and TRBJ2-1, the full variable domain reads GAGVSQTPSNKVTEKGKYVELRCDPISGHTALYWYRQSLGQGPEFLIYFQGTGAADDSGLPNDRFFAVRPEGSVSTLKIQRTERGDSAVYLCASSLTRVGSYNEQFFGPGTRLTVL.

This clonotype was seen at least ten times. DNA of the CDR3: TGTGCCAGCAGCCTGATCGGGGGAGACCAGTATTTT. It specifies CASSLIGGDQYF. The rearrangement links TRBV7-9 to TRBJ2-3, with a possible D match to TRBD2 (6 bases). The CDR3 extends over 12 amino acids. Per germline, CDR1 SEHNR and CDR2 FQNEAQ (reference sequence). V lost 5 bases, J lost 12 bases, and 15 bases lay in between. The full variable domain, its missing parts supplied by reference TRBV7-9 and TRBJ2-3, is DTGVSQNPRHKITKRGQNVTFRCDPISEHNRLYWYRQTLGQGPEFLTYFQNEAQLEKSRLLSDRFSAERPKGSFSTLEIQRTEQGDSAMYLCASSLIGGDQYFGPGTRLTVL.

CDR3 in amino acids: CSAPNRGWLFF. The CDR3 DNA is TGCAGTGCTCCAAACAGGGGCTGGCTGTTTTTT. This chain uses TRBV20-1 with TRBJ1-4; 7 positions agree with TRBD1. This CDR3 contains 11 residues. The germline CDR1 and CDR2 sequences are DFQATT and SNEGSKA (reference sequence). The V gene end was trimmed by 5 bases and the J gene end by 14 bases; junction bases not matched to a gene: 8.